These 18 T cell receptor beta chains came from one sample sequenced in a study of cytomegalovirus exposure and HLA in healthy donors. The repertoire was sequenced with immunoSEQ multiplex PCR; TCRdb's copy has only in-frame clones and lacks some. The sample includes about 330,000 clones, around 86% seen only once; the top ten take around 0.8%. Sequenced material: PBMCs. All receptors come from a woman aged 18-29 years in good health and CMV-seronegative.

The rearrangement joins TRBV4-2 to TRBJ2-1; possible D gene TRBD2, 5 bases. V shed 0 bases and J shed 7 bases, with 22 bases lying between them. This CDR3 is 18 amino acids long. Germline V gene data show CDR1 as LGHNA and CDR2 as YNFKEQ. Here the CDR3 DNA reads TGTGCCAGCAGCCAAGATTGGCTGGCTAGTCGGGGTAATAATGAGCAGTTCTTC. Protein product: CASSQDWLASRGNNEQFF.

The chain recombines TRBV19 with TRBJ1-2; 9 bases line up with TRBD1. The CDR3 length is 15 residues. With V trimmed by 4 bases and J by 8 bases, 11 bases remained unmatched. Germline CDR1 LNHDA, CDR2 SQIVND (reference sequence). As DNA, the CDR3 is TGTGCCAGTAGTAGAACCCTGGGACAGGGCGGCGGCTACACCTTC. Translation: CASSRTLGQGGGYTF.

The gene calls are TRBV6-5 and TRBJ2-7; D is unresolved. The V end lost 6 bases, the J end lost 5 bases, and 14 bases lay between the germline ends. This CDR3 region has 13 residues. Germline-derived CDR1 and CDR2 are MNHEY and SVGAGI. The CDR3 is CASRARNTHEQYF. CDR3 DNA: TGTGCCAGCAGGGCCAGGAACACCCACGAGCAGTACTTC.

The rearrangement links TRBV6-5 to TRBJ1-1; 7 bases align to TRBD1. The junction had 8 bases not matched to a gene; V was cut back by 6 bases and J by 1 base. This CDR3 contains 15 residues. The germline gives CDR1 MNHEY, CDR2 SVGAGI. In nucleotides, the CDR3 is TGTGCCAGCAGGCAGAAGACAGGGCGGAACACTGAAGCTTTCTTT. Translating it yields CASRQKTGRNTEAFF.

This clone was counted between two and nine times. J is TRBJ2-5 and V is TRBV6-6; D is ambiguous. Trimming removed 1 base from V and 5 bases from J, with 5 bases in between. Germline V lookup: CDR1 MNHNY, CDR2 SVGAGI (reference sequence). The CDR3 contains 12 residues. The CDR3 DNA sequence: TGTGCCAGCAGTTACTACGGGGAGACCCAGTACTTC. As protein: CASSYYGETQYF.

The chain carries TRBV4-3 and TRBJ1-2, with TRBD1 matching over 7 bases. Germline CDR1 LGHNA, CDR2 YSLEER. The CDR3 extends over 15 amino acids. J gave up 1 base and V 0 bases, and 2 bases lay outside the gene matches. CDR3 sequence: CASSQDDRDNYGYTF. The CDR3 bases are TGCGCCAGCAGCCAAGATGACAGGGATAACTATGGCTACACCTTC.

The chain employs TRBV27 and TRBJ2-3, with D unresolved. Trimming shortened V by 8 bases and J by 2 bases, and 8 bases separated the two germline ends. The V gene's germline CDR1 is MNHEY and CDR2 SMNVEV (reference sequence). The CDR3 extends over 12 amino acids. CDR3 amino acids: CASGPHTDTQYF. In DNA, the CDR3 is TGTGCCAGCGGGCCGCACACAGATACGCAGTATTTT.

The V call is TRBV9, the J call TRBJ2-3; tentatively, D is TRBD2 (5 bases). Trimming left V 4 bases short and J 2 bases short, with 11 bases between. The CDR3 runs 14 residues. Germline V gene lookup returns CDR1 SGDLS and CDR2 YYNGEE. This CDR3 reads CASSPRGPTDTQYF. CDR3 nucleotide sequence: TGTGCCAGCAGCCCCCGGGGTCCCACAGATACGCAGTATTTT.

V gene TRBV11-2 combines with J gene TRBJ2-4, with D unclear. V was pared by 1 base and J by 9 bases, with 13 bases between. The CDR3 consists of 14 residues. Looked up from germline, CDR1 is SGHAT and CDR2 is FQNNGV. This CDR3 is CASSLAAQERIQYF. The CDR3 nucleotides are TGTGCCAGCAGCTTAGCGGCGCAGGAACGCATTCAGTACTTC.

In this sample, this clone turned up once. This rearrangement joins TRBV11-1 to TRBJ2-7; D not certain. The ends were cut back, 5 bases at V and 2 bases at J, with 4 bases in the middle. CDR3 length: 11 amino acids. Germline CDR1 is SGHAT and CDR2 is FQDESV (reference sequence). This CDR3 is CASSATYEQYF. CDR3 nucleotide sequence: TGTGCCAGCAGCGCTACCTACGAGCAGTACTTC. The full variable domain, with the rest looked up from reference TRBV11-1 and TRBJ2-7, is EAEVAQSPRYKITEKSQAVAFWCDPISGHATLYWYRQILGQGPELLVQFQDESVVDDSQLPKDRFSAERLKGVDSTLKIQPAELGDSAMYLCASSATYEQYFGPGTRLTVT.

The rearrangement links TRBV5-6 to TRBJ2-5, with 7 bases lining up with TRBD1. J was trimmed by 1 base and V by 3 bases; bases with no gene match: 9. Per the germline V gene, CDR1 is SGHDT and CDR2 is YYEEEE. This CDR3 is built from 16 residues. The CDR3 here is CASSWATGVTQETQYF. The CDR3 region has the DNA TGTGCCAGCAGCTGGGCCACAGGGGTTACCCAAGAGACCCAGTACTTC.

The CDR3 region is CASSWGQGYGYTF. CDR3 sequence (DNA): TGTGCCAGCAGCTGGGGACAGGGCTATGGCTACACCTTC. This chain uses TRBV13 with TRBJ1-2, with 9 bases identical to TRBD1. The CDR3 extends over 13 amino acids. Unmatched junction bases numbered 1, after V lost 4 bases and J lost 4 bases. The germline gives CDR1 PRHDT, CDR2 FYEKMQ (reference sequence).

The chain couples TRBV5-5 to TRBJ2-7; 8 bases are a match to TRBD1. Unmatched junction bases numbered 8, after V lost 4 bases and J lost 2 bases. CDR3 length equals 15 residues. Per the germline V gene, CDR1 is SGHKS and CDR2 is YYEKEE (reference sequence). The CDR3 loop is CASSVGQGDPYEQYF. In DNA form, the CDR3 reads TGTGCCAGCAGCGTAGGACAGGGCGATCCCTACGAGCAGTACTTC.

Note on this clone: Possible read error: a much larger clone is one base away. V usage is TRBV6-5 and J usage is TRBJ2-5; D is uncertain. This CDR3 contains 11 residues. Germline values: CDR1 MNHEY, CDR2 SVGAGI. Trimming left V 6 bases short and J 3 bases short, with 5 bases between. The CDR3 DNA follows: TGTGCCAGCAGCCAGGAAGAGACCCAGTACTTC. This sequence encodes CASSQEETQYF.

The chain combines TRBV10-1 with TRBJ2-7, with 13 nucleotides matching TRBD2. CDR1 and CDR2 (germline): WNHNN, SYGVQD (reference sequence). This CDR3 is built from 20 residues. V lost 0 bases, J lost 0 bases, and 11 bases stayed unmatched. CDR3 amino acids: CASSESPLAGGQRSSYEQYF. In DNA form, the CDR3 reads TGCGCCAGCAGTGAGTCCCCACTAGCGGGAGGGCAAAGGAGCTCCTACGAGCAGTACTTC.

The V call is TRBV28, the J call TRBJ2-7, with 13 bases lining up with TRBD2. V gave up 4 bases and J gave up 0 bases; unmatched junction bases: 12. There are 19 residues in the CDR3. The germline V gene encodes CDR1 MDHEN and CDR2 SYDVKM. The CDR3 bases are TGTGCCAGCAGTTCTCCCCCGGGACTAGCGGGGCTGAGCTCCTACGAGCAGTACTTC. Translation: CASSSPPGLAGLSSYEQYF.

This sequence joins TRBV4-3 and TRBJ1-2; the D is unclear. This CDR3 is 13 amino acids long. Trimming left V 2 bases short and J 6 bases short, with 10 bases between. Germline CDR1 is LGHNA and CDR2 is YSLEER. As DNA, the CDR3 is TGCGCCAGCAGCCAAACAACCTTGGATGGCTACACCTTC. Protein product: CASSQTTLDGYTF.

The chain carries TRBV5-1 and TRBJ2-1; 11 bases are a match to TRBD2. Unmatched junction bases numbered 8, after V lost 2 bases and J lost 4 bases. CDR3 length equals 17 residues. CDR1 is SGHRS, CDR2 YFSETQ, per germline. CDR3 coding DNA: TGCGCCAGCAGCTTAGGCCCCGGGACTAGCGGATACAATGAGCAGTTCTTC. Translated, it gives CASSLGPGTSGYNEQFF.